The 8 T cell receptor beta chains below were found in one sample sequenced in a study of blood T cells in healthy people across ages. Through a sample-barcoded 5' primer and a J-beta primer mix, a second PCR was run for roughly 7 to 11 cycles. Each CDR3 protein gets one entry after TCRdb re-called the 5' RACE reads with MiXCR. This sample has 1.5 million to 2 million distinct CDR3 sequences, with about 50% found just once. Sequencing used blood. The receptors here all came from a woman aged 40-49 years in good health.

The chain is built from TRBV1 and TRBJ2-1. TRBV1 is described as a pseudogene. This CDR3 comprises 13 residues. The CDR3 is CTSSQDLWAEQFF. For the CDR3, the DNA is TGCACCAGCAGCCAAGATCTCTGGGCCGAGCAGTTCTTC.

This rearrangement joins TRBV24-1 to TRBJ2-5, with D possibly being TRBD1 or TRBD2 (6 bases each). V shed 3 bases and J shed 5 bases, with 18 bases lying between them. Germline lookup yields CDR1 KGHDR and CDR2 SFDVKD. The length of the CDR3 is 16 residues. The CDR3 nucleotides read TGTGCCACCAGTGATCCTGGAGAGGGGGGCCGGGAGACCCAGTACTTC. This sequence encodes CATSDPGEGGRETQYF.

This clonotype was picked up a small number of times. This rearrangement joins TRBV11-1 to TRBJ2-1; 9 nucleotides agree with TRBD1. Germline V CDR1 and CDR2: SGHAT, FQDESV (reference sequence). V dropped 3 bases and J dropped 3; count of bases not matched to a gene: 3. This CDR3 comprises 15 residues. CDR3 residues: CASSLGQGNYNEQFF. For the CDR3, the DNA is TGTGCCAGCAGCTTGGGACAGGGAAACTACAATGAGCAGTTCTTC. Filled out from reference TRBV11-1 and TRBJ2-1, the complete variable domain reads EAEVAQSPRYKITEKSQAVAFWCDPISGHATLYWYRQILGQGPELLVQFQDESVVDDSQLPKDRFSAERLKGVDSTLKIQPAELGDSAMYLCASSLGQGNYNEQFFGPGTRLTVL.

In this sample, this clonotype turned up a few times. The chain uses TRBV7-9 and TRBJ2-5; D is unclear. The V and J ends lost 5 bases and 4 bases respectively, with 8 bases between them. This CDR3 contains 12 residues. Per germline, CDR1 SEHNR and CDR2 FQNEAQ (reference sequence). The chain's CDR3 is CASSPIPETQYF. In DNA form, the CDR3 reads TGTGCCAGCAGCCCGATTCCAGAGACCCAGTACTTC.

This clonotype has a count of ten or more. This chain joins TRBV7-2 and TRBJ2-5; TRBD2 matches at 10 bases. This CDR3 has 16 amino acids. Per germline, CDR1 SGHTA and CDR2 FQGNSA. V shed 0 bases, J shed 1 base, and the junction held 2 bases outside the gene matches. The CDR3 sequence: CASSLASGGTQETQYF. The CDR3 bases are TGTGCCAGCAGCTTAGCTAGCGGGGGGACCCAAGAGACCCAGTACTTC.

This clonotype was detected a few times. The rearrangement joins TRBV4-3 to TRBJ2-1; D perhaps matches TRBD2 (5 bases). There are 15 residues in the CDR3. The germline V gene has CDR1 LGHNA and CDR2 YSLEER. V shed 8 bases and J shed 3 bases, with 17 bases lying between them. The CDR3 nucleotides read TGCGCCAGCGGATCTTCGAGTCGGGACTACAATGAGCAGTTCTTC. Translated, it gives CASGSSSRDYNEQFF.

The gene calls are TRBV7-3 and TRBJ2-1; D is undetermined. The length of the CDR3 is 16 residues. V gave up 1 base and J gave up 0 bases, with 10 bases separating them. Germline assignment: CDR1 SGHTA and CDR2 FQGTGA. DNA for the CDR3: TGTGCCAGCAGCTTAAAACCAACCGTCTCCTACAATGAGCAGTTCTTC. It specifies CASSLKPTVSYNEQFF.

V and J are TRBV6-5 and TRBJ1-1; D might be TRBD1 (6 bases). Germline V lookup: CDR1 MNHEY, CDR2 SVGAGI. CDR3 length: 15 residues. The germline V and J ends were trimmed by 2 bases and 0 bases, with 10 bases remaining between them. In DNA, the CDR3 is TGTGCCAGCAGTTACCCGACAGGAGTGAACACTGAAGCTTTCTTT. Protein: CASSYPTGVNTEAFF.